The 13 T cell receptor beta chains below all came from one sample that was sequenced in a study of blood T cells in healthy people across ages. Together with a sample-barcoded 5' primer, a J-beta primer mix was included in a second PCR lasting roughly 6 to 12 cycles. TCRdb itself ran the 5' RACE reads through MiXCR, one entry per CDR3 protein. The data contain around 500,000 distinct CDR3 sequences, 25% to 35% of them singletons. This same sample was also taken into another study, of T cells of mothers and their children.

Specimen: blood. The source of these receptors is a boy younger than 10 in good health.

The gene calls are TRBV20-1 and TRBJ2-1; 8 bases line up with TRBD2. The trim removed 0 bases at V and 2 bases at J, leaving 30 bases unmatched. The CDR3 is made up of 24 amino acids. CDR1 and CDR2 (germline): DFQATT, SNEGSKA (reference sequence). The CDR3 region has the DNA TGCAGTGCTAGAGATAAGGGACCTGGGGGGCCTAGCGGGCCAAGGTGGGGGACCTACAATGAGCAGTTCTTC. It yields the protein CSARDKGPGGPSGPRWGTYNEQFF.

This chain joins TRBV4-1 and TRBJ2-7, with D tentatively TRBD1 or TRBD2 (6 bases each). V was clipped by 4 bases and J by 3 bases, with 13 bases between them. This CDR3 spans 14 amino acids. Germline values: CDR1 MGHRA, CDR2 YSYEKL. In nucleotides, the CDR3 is TGCGCCAGCAGCCCCGTGGAGGGGGACTACGAGCAGTACTTC. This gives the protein CASSPVEGDYEQYF.

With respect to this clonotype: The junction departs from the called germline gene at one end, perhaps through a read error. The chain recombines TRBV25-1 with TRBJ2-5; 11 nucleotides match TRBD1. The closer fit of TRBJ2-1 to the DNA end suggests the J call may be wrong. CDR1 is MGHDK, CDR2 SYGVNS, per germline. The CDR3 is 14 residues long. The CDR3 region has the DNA TGTGTCAGCATCAAGGGACAGGGGGTCAATGAGCAGTTCTTC. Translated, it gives CVSIKGQGVNEQFF.

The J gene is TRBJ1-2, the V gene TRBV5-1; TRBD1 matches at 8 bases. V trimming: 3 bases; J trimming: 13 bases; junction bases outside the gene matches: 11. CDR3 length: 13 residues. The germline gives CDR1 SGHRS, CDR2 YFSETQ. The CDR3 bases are TGCGCCAGCAGCTGGATCGGGACAGGCGCTTCCACCTTC. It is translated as CASSWIGTGASTF.

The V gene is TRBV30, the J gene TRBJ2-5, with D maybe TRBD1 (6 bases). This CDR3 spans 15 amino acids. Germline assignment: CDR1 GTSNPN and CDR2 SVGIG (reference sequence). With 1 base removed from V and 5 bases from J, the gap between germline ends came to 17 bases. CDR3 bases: TGTGCCTGGAGTGGGGTGGGACAACCGTTGGAGACCCAGTACTTC. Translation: CAWSGVGQPLETQYF.

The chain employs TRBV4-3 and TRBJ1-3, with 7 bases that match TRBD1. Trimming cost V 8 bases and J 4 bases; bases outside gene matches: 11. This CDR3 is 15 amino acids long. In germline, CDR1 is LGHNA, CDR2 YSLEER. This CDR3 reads CASGPPTGTGNTIYF. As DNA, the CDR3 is TGCGCCAGCGGCCCCCCGACAGGGACCGGAAACACCATATATTTT.

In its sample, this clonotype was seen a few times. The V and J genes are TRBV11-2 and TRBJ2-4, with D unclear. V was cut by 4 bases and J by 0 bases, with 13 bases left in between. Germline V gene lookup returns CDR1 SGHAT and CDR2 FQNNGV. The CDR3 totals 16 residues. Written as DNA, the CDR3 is TGTGCCAGCAGCTCCTACCTCCCCATAGCCAAAAACATTCAGTACTTC. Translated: CASSSYLPIAKNIQYF.

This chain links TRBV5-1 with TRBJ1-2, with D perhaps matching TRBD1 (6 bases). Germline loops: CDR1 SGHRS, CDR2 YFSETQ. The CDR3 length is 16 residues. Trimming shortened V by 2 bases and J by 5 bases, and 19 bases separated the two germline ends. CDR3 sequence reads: CASSFDTGRPSYGYTF. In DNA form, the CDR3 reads TGCGCCAGCAGCTTCGACACAGGGCGGCCCTCTTATGGCTACACCTTC.

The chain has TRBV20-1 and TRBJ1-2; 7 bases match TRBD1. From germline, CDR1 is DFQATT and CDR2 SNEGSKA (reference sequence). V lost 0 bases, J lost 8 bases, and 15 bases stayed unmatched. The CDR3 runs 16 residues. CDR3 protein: CSARDEWDGGDRGYTF. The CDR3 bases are TGCAGTGCTAGAGATGAGTGGGACGGCGGGGACAGAGGCTACACCTTC.

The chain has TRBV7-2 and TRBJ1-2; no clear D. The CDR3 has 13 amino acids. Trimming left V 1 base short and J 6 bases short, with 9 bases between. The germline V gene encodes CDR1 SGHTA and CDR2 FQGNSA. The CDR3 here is CASSLVFGDGYTF. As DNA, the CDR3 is TGTGCCAGCAGCTTAGTGTTTGGGGATGGCTACACCTTC. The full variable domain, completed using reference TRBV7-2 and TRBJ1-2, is GAGVSQSPSNKVTEKGKDVELRCDPISGHTALYWYRQSLGQGLEFLIYFQGNSAPDKSGLPSDRFSAERTGGSVSTLTIQRTQQEDSAVYLCASSLVFGDGYTFGSGTRLTVV.

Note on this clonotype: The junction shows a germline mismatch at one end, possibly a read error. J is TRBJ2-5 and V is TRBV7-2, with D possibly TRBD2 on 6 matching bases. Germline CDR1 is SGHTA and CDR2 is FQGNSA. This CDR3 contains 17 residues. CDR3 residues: CASSPLAESGRQESQYF. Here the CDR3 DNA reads TGTGCCAGCAGCCCATTAGCGGAATCGGGGAGGCAAGAGAGCCAGTACTTC.

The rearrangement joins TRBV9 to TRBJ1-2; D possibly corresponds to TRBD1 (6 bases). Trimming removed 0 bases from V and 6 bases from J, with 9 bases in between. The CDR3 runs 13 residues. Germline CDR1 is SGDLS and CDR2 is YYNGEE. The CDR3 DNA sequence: TGTGCCAGCAGCGTAGCCCAGGGGCATGGCTACACCTTC. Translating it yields CASSVAQGHGYTF.

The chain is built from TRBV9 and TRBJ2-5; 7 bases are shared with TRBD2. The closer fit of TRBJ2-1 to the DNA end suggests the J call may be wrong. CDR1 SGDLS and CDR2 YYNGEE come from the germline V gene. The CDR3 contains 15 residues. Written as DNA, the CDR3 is TGTGCCAGCAGCGTATGGGAGGGAGGGCCCAATGAGCAGTTCTTC. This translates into CASSVWEGGPNEQFF.